The 24 T cell receptor beta chains reported below all come from one sample, sequenced in a study of blood T cell repertoires in COVID-19. Data came from immunoSEQ multiplex PCR; TCRdb stores just in-frame clones and leaves some out. The sample consists of some 350,000 clones, around four fifths of them appearing once. The sequencing sample was made of peripheral blood. The receptors here all came from a man aged 30 to 45 with active or convalescent COVID-19.

The rearrangement links TRBV2 to TRBJ1-5, with a tentative D call TRBD1 (5 bases). Germline V gene data show CDR1 as SNHLY and CDR2 as FYNNEI. V was cut by 2 bases and J by 4 bases, with 6 bases left in between. This CDR3 is 13 amino acids long. The DNA of the CDR3 is TGTGCCAGCAGTGAACGGGGGAATCAGCCCCAGCATTTT. Translated: CASSERGNQPQHF.

The genes are TRBV7-9 and TRBJ2-5; TRBD1 matches 7 bases. Germline CDR1 and CDR2: SEHNR and FQNEAQ (reference sequence). This CDR3 has 15 residues. Losses at the gene ends were 0 bases for V and 5 bases for J; bases not matched to a gene: 6. Here the CDR3 reads CASSLAMTGMETQYF. The CDR3 nucleotides read TGTGCCAGCAGCTTAGCAATGACAGGGATGGAGACCCAGTACTTC.

The V gene is TRBV27, the J gene TRBJ2-7, with 10 bases fitting TRBD1. The V gene end was trimmed by 1 base and the J gene end by 3 bases; junction bases not matched to a gene: 6. The germline gives CDR1 MNHEY, CDR2 SMNVEV (reference sequence). CDR3 length equals 16 residues. The CDR3 is CASSLWRGTGVYEQYF. The CDR3 DNA follows: TGTGCCAGCAGTTTATGGCGGGGGACAGGGGTCTACGAGCAGTACTTC.

This chain links TRBV28 with TRBJ2-1, with D perhaps matching TRBD1 (6 bases). With 6 bases removed from V and 6 bases from J, the gap between germline ends came to 15 bases. CDR3 length: 14 amino acids. Germline CDR1 is MDHEN and CDR2 is SYDVKM. The CDR3 bases are TGTGCCAGCAGCCCCGGACAGCTCCCCAATGAGCAGTTCTTC. This sequence encodes CASSPGQLPNEQFF.

The chain couples TRBV18 to TRBJ2-3; 14 bases match TRBD2. The CDR3 contains 19 residues. In germline, CDR1 is KGHSH, CDR2 LQKENI. With 2 bases clipped from V and 1 base from J, the junction kept 8 bases outside the gene matches. DNA for the CDR3: TGTGCCAGCTCACCAAGGACTAGCGGGAGGCCGGGGGGCACAGATACGCAGTATTTT. Translation: CASSPRTSGRPGGTDTQYF. The full variable domain, with the rest looked up from reference TRBV18 and TRBJ2-3, is NAGVMQNPRHLVRRRGQEARLRCSPMKGHSHVYWYRQLPEEGLKFMVYLQKENIIDESGMPKERFSAEFPKEGPSILRIQQVVRGDSAAYFCASSPRTSGRPGGTDTQYFGPGTRLTVL.

J is TRBJ2-3 and V is TRBV6-6, with 15 nucleotides matching TRBD2. V lost 5 bases to trimming and J lost 0 bases; unmatched junction nucleotides: 9. CDR1 MNHNY and CDR2 SVGAGI come from the germline V gene (reference sequence). This CDR3 contains 19 residues. The CDR3 spells CASSRPGTSGGTSTDTQYF. The CDR3 nucleotides are TGTGCCAGCAGTCGACCTGGGACTAGCGGGGGGACTAGCACAGATACGCAGTATTTT.

The chain joins TRBV7-9 to TRBJ2-7, with D unresolved. The CDR3 runs 12 residues. Trimming shortened V by 2 bases and J by 4 bases, and 6 bases separated the two germline ends. Germline-derived CDR1 and CDR2 are SEHNR and FQNEAQ (reference sequence). The CDR3 DNA follows: TGTGCCAGCAGCTTAACTCATTACGAGCAGTACTTC. Its protein product is CASSLTHYEQYF.

The V call is TRBV4-1, the J call TRBJ2-7; 10 nucleotides match TRBD1. V lost 1 base and J lost 3; bases outside the gene matches: 6. Germline V gene sequence: CDR1 MGHRA, CDR2 YSYEKL. The CDR3 has 16 residues. The CDR3 loop is CASSQVTGQGVYEQYF. The CDR3 DNA follows: TGCGCCAGCAGCCAAGTGACCGGACAGGGGGTCTACGAGCAGTACTTC.

The genes are TRBV5-1 and TRBJ2-1; TRBD2 matches at 8 bases. Germline V gene sequence: CDR1 SGHRS, CDR2 YFSETQ. The CDR3 covers 13 residues. The J segment lost 8 bases and the V segment lost 3 bases, leaving 4 bases of the junction unmatched. This CDR3 reads CASSSPGGDEQFF. CDR3 nucleotide sequence: TGCGCCAGCAGCTCCCCCGGGGGGGATGAGCAGTTCTTC.

V is TRBV5-6 and J is TRBJ2-1, with 11 bases matching TRBD2. Germline V gene lookup returns CDR1 SGHDT and CDR2 YYEEEE. This CDR3 is 15 amino acids long. After removal of 2 bases from V and 9 bases from J, the junction contained 7 bases not matched to a gene. CDR3 coding DNA: TGTGCCAGCAGCTTTCAGGCTAGCGGGAGGTCTGAGCAGTTCTTC. Amino acids: CASSFQASGRSEQFF.

The rearrangement joins TRBV6-2 or TRBV6-3 to TRBJ1-6; D is ambiguous. Germline CDR1 and CDR2: MNHEY and SVGEGT. The CDR3 totals 13 residues. V gave up 5 bases and J gave up 7 bases, with 9 bases separating them. As DNA, the CDR3 is TGTGCCAGCAGTCGTGTACGGAATTCACCCCTCCACTTT. Translated, it gives CASSRVRNSPLHF.

DNA of the CDR3: TGCGCCAGCAGCCGGGAAGGACTGATCTCTGGAAACACCATATATTTT. This encodes CASSREGLISGNTIYF. This sequence joins TRBV5-1 and TRBJ1-3, with no clear D. The CDR3 runs 16 residues. The V end lost 4 bases, the J end lost 0 bases, and 14 bases lay between the germline ends. Per the germline V gene, CDR1 is SGHRS and CDR2 is YFSETQ.

The rearrangement uses TRBV28 and TRBJ2-1; D uncertain. V shed 5 bases and J shed 6 bases, with 8 bases lying between them. In germline, CDR1 is MDHEN, CDR2 SYDVKM. The CDR3 consists of 12 residues. The CDR3 nucleotides are TGTGCCAGCAGTGTCGGAGTCAATGAGCAGTTCTTC. It codes for CASSVGVNEQFF.

V gene TRBV6-5 combines with J gene TRBJ2-1, with TRBD1 as a possible D gene (5 bases). Trimming stripped 7 bases from V and 4 bases from J, with 11 bases between. Per germline, CDR1 MNHEY and CDR2 SVGAGI. The CDR3 loop spans 13 amino acids. CDR3 region: CASKRGTYNEQFF. The CDR3 nucleotides read TGTGCCAGCAAAAGGGGCACGTACAATGAGCAGTTCTTC.

The rearrangement uses TRBV3-1 (or the pseudogene TRBV3-2) and TRBJ2-7, with 7 bases that match TRBD1. V trimming: 4 bases; J trimming: 3 bases; junction bases outside the gene matches: 9. The CDR3 totals 15 residues. Germline V gene data show CDR1 as LGHDT and CDR2 as YNNKEL (reference sequence). The CDR3 coding sequence is TGTGCCAGCAGCCTCTCGGGACAGCCGATCTACGAGCAGTACTTC. Translating it yields CASSLSGQPIYEQYF.

The chain couples TRBV12-3 or TRBV12-4 to TRBJ1-4, with D uncertain. The CDR3 runs 13 residues. Trimming pared 1 base from V and 8 bases from J, leaving 8 bases between. This CDR3 is CASSLGIAEKLFF. The CDR3 DNA is TGTGCCAGCAGTTTAGGAATAGCCGAAAAACTGTTTTTT.

V is TRBV6-2 or TRBV6-3 and J is TRBJ2-5, with 8 bases lining up with TRBD2. With V trimmed by 1 base and J by 5 bases, 6 bases remained unmatched. This CDR3 has 15 residues. Germline lookup yields CDR1 MNHEY and CDR2 SVGEGT. The CDR3 region is CASSYLGREGETQYF. The DNA of the CDR3 is TGTGCCAGCAGTTACTTAGGTCGGGAGGGGGAGACCCAGTACTTC.

The J gene is TRBJ2-1, the V gene TRBV7-3, with TRBD2 matching 14 bases. The CDR3 runs to 17 residues. Germline trimming cut 0 bases from V and 6 bases from J; bases unmatched to any gene: 4. Germline-derived CDR1 and CDR2 are SGHTA and FQGTGA. CDR3 sequence: CASSLTTSGGEGNEQFF. CDR3 nucleotide sequence: TGTGCCAGCAGCTTAACGACTAGCGGGGGGGAAGGCAATGAGCAGTTCTTC. Supplemented by reference TRBV7-3 and TRBJ2-1, the full variable domain reads GAGVSQTPSNKVTEKGKYVELRCDPISGHTALYWYRQSLGQGPEFLIYFQGTGAADDSGLPNDRFFAVRPEGSVSTLKIQRTERGDSAVYLCASSLTTSGGEGNEQFFGPGTRLTVL.

The CDR3 region has the DNA TGTGCCAGATCGGGGAACCCGAATGAAAAACTGTTTTTT. Its protein is CARSGNPNEKLFF. The chain recombines TRBV9 with TRBJ1-4, with D unresolved. In germline, CDR1 is SGDLS, CDR2 YYNGEE. CDR3 size: 13 residues. V was pared by 8 bases and J by 5 bases, with 13 bases between.

The chain carries TRBV2 and TRBJ1-1; no clear D. The CDR3 is 13 amino acids. Germline CDR1 is SNHLY and CDR2 is FYNNEI. V lost 5 bases and J lost 0, with 7 bases in between. The CDR3 bases are TGTGCCAGCAGTACGGGGTTGAACACTGAAGCTTTCTTT. Translation: CASSTGLNTEAFF.

This clone showed up just once. The chain has TRBV9 and TRBJ2-1; 13 bases are shared with TRBD2. CDR3 length: 20 residues. Germline-derived CDR1 and CDR2 are SGDLS and YYNGEE. V was pared by 3 bases and J by 0 bases, with 12 bases of the junction left unmatched. The CDR3 loop is CASSEQTGLAGPLSYNEQFF. Written as DNA, the CDR3 is TGTGCCAGCAGCGAACAGACGGGACTAGCGGGGCCACTCTCCTACAATGAGCAGTTCTTC.

V and J are TRBV19 and TRBJ2-1; D remains ambiguous. CDR1 is LNHDA, CDR2 SQIVND, per germline (reference sequence). V dropped 5 bases and J dropped 7 bases, with 9 bases sitting between them. The CDR3 sequence is 12 residues long. CDR3 in DNA: TGTGCCAGTAGTCTTACAATAAATGAGCAGTTCTTC. Translating gives CASSLTINEQFF.

The rearrangement links TRBV7-9 to TRBJ1-5, with D tentatively TRBD1 (5 bases). V was shortened by 3 bases and J by 7 bases, with 16 bases between the two germline ends. This CDR3 has 15 amino acids. The germline CDR1 and CDR2 sequences are SEHNR and FQNEAQ (reference sequence). This CDR3 is CASSLGLPKEQPQHF. CDR3 nucleotide sequence: TGTGCCAGCAGCTTGGGACTCCCTAAGGAGCAGCCCCAGCATTTT.

This clone has a handful of counts. This rearrangement joins TRBV23-1 to TRBJ1-2, with D possibly matching TRBD1 (5 bases). TRBV23-1 is marked as an open reading frame, function uncertain. CDR3 size: 14 residues. Trimming removed 0 bases at V and 5 bases at J, with 10 bases between. The CDR3 here is CASSQSGHPYGYTF. CDR3 sequence (DNA): TGCGCCAGCAGTCAATCCGGACACCCTTATGGCTACACCTTC.